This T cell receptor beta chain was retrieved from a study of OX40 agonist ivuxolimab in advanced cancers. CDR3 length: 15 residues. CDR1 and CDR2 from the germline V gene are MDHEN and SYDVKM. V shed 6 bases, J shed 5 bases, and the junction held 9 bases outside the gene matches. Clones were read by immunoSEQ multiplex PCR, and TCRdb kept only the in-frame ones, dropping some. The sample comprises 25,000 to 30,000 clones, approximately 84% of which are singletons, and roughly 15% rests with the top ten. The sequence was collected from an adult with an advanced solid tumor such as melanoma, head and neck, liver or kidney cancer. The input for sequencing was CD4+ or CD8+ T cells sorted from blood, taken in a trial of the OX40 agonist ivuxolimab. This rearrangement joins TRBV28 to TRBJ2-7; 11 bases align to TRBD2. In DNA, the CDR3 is TGTGCCAGCAGAAGACCTACTAGCGGGAGTCACGAGCAGTACTTC. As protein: CASRRPTSGSHEQYF.